The 20 T cell receptor beta chains in this list originate from one sample, sequenced in a study of low-dose radiotherapy and immunotherapy resistance in tumors. Both TCRalpha and TCRbeta chains were reverse transcribed with V-gene-specific primers. TCR amplification used about 18 PCR cycles, a constant-region primer and a V-primer adapter. TCRdb fed the reads into MiXCR, producing one record per CDR3 protein. The table lists some 38,000 distinct CDR3 sequences, less than 25% of them singletons. This sample's time point: after trial treatment. The treatment denotes: LDRT plus nivolumab, ipilimumab, low-dose cyclophosphamide and aspirin (RACIN trial). The sample consisted of PBMCs, taken after low-dose radiotherapy plus immunotherapy. The receptors originated from a female donor with ovarian cancer.

This clonotype turned up a few times. The V call is TRBV11-2, the J call TRBJ2-2, with D possibly being TRBD1 or TRBD2 (5 bases each). The germline V gene has CDR1 SGHAT and CDR2 FQNNGV. The V end lost 1 base, the J end lost 4 bases, and 7 bases lay between the germline ends. The CDR3 spans 14 residues. CDR3 protein: CASSLGGFTGELFF. The DNA for the CDR3 is TGTGCCAGCAGCTTAGGGGGGTTCACCGGGGAGCTGTTTTTT.

This clonotype was seen many times. The chain links TRBV20-1 to TRBJ2-1, with 12 bases identical to TRBD2. The CDR3 runs to 16 residues. The germline gives CDR1 DFQATT, CDR2 SNEGSKA (reference sequence). Trimming removed 4 bases from V and 0 bases from J; junction bases left unmatched: 4. The CDR3 DNA sequence: TGCAGTGCTATACGGACTAGCGGGGTCTCCTACAATGAGCAGTTCTTC. Translating it yields CSAIRTSGVSYNEQFF.

This clonotype was counted many times. The V call is TRBV4-1, the J call TRBJ2-2, with TRBD1 identical over 9 bases. Germline CDR1 and CDR2: MGHRA and YSYEKL. V lost 5 bases to trimming and J lost 1 base; unmatched junction nucleotides: 5. The CDR3 is 16 residues long. The CDR3 region is CASSKPGQGNTGELFF. Written as DNA, the CDR3 is TGCGCCAGCAGCAAACCGGGACAGGGGAACACCGGGGAGCTGTTTTTT.

This clonotype was observed a handful of times. The chain recombines TRBV9 with TRBJ2-7; 8 bases align to TRBD1. With V trimmed by 0 bases and J by 2 bases, 7 bases remained unmatched. This CDR3 has 16 residues. Germline V gene lookup returns CDR1 SGDLS and CDR2 YYNGEE. CDR3 residues: CASSVAGQGSTYEQYF. As DNA, the CDR3 is TGTGCCAGCAGCGTAGCCGGACAGGGATCGACCTACGAGCAGTACTTC.

This clonotype has ten or more counts. The V gene is TRBV12-3 or TRBV12-4, the J gene TRBJ1-2; no reliable D call. The CDR3 is 12 amino acids. Trimming took off 4 bases at V and 5 bases at J, with 8 bases between the two ends. CDR3 protein: CASSSDGYGYTF. Written as DNA, the CDR3 is TGTGCCAGCAGTTCCGATGGTTATGGCTACACCTTC.

This clonotype was recorded many times. The gene calls are TRBV7-9 and TRBJ1-1, with 9 bases that match TRBD1. V was pared by 0 bases and J by 14 bases, with 16 bases of the junction left unmatched. Germline CDR1 is SEHNR and CDR2 is FQNEAQ (reference sequence). CDR3 length equals 16 residues. CDR3 sequence reads: CASSLAFSATGGRAFF. In DNA, the CDR3 is TGTGCCAGCAGCTTAGCGTTTTCGGCGACAGGGGGTCGGGCCTTCTTT. The full variable domain, completed using reference TRBV7-9 and TRBJ1-1, is DTGVSQNPRHKITKRGQNVTFRCDPISEHNRLYWYRQTLGQGPEFLTYFQNEAQLEKSRLLSDRFSAERPKGSFSTLEIQRTEQGDSAMYLCASSLAFSATGGRAFFGQGTRLTVV.

The rearrangement joins TRBV9 to TRBJ2-3; TRBD2 matches at 8 bases. The germline CDR1 and CDR2 sequences are SGDLS and YYNGEE. The ends lost 0 bases at V and 6 bases at J; junction bases unmatched: 3. The CDR3 runs 14 residues. CDR3 in amino acids: CASSVVIAGDTQYF. DNA for the CDR3: TGTGCCAGCAGCGTAGTGATAGCGGGGGATACGCAGTATTTT. The whole variable domain, remainder taken from reference TRBV9 and TRBJ2-3, is DSGVTQTPKHLITATGQRVTLRCSPRSGDLSVYWYQQSLDQGLQFLIQYYNGEERAKGNILERFSAQQFPDLHSELNLSSLELGDSALYFCASSVVIAGDTQYFGPGTRLTVL.

In its sample, this clonotype was seen many times. The chain carries TRBV19 and TRBJ1-2; tentatively, D is TRBD1 (6 bases). The CDR3 consists of 13 residues. V was clipped by 7 bases and J by 8 bases, with 17 bases between them. Looked up from germline, CDR1 is LNHDA and CDR2 is SQIVND (reference sequence). CDR3 region: CASNLIGQPGYTF. In DNA form, the CDR3 reads TGTGCCAGTAACCTAATTGGACAGCCGGGCTACACCTTC.

This clonotype was detected many times. The chain has TRBV5-4 and TRBJ2-7; 9 bases fit TRBD1. CDR3 length: 15 amino acids. The germline V gene has CDR1 SGHNT and CDR2 YYREEE (reference sequence). V dropped 3 bases and J dropped 1; count of bases not matched to a gene: 5. CDR3 region: CASSYSGTGSYEQYF. CDR3 nucleotide sequence: TGTGCCAGCAGCTATTCCGGGACAGGGTCCTACGAGCAGTACTTC. Based on the CDR3 plus reference TRBV5-4 and TRBJ2-7, the full variable domain is ETGVTQSPTHLIKTRGQQVTLRCSSQSGHNTVSWYQQALGQGPQFIFQYYREEENGRGNFPPRFSGLQFPNYSSELNVNALELDDSALYLCASSYSGTGSYEQYFGPGTRLTVT.

To note about this clonotype: Sequence at one end of the junction differs from germline and may be a read error. The chain has TRBV5-1 and TRBJ2-1; D not certain. Germline V gene data show CDR1 as SGHRS and CDR2 as YFSETQ. CDR3 length: 13 amino acids. CDR3 nucleotides: TGTGCCAGCAGCCCGGAAATTGCGAATGAGCAGTTCTTC. This codes for CASSPEIANEQFF.

In this sample, this clonotype turned up many times. The chain recombines TRBV7-3 with TRBJ2-6, with 8 positions matching TRBD1. Germline V gives CDR1 SGHTA, CDR2 FQGTGA. Trimming cost V 5 bases and J 0 bases; bases outside gene matches: 6. The CDR3 is made up of 17 amino acids. CDR3 residues: CASSGQGGLSGANVLTF. In nucleotides, the CDR3 is TGTGCCAGCAGCGGACAGGGTGGACTCTCTGGGGCCAACGTCCTGACTTTC.

The chain combines TRBV5-3 with TRBJ1-1; a possible D gene is TRBD1 (6 bases). TRBV5-3 is filed as an ORF, its function uncertain. This CDR3 region has 14 residues. V shed 8 bases and J shed 1 base, with 15 bases lying between them. The chain's CDR3 is CASSPGAANTEAFF. The CDR3 DNA sequence: TGTGCCAGCAGTCCAGGGGCAGCGAACACTGAAGCTTTCTTT.

In this sample, this clonotype turned up many times. The chain carries TRBV4-1 and TRBJ2-4, with TRBD2 matching over 8 bases. CDR3 length equals 16 residues. CDR1 is MGHRA, CDR2 YSYEKL, per germline. V gave up 3 bases and J gave up 4 bases; unmatched junction bases: 8. Here the CDR3 DNA reads TGCGCCAGCAGCCAGCCCCTAACTAGCGGTAAAAACATTCAGTACTTC. Translating it yields CASSQPLTSGKNIQYF.

The sample holds many counts of this clonotype. This rearrangement joins TRBV28 to TRBJ1-3, with D unresolved. The germline V gene has CDR1 MDHEN and CDR2 SYDVKM. The CDR3 contains 14 residues. V was cut by 5 bases and J by 0 bases, with 8 bases left in between. The DNA of the CDR3 is TGTGCCAGCAGTCCTGCTCGCTCTGGAAACACCATATATTTT. This sequence encodes CASSPARSGNTIYF.

Of note for this clonotype: This is likely an artifact of a read error, given a far larger clone one base away. This rearrangement joins TRBV5-4 to TRBJ1-1; the D is unclear. CDR1 is SGHNT, CDR2 YYREEE, per germline (reference sequence). The CDR3 totals 14 residues. The V end was cut by 4 bases, the J end by 6 bases, with 16 bases between. CDR3 nucleotides: TGTGCCAGCAGCCAAGGGTCATTAAGCGCTGAAGCTTTCTTT. It codes for CASSQGSLSAEAFF.

V is TRBV20-1 and J is TRBJ1-3; 9 bases align to TRBD1. CDR3 length equals 17 residues. Germline V gives CDR1 DFQATT, CDR2 SNEGSKA (reference sequence). V trimming: 0 bases; J trimming: 0 bases; junction bases outside the gene matches: 6. In nucleotides, the CDR3 is TGCAGTGCTAGAGATGTTACAGGGGGCGACTCTGGAAACACCATATATTTT. It specifies CSARDVTGGDSGNTIYF.

This clonotype was seen many times. The chain links TRBV21-1 to TRBJ1-6; the D segment call TRBD1 is taken from the table without a DNA check. TRBV21-1 is described as a pseudogene. The CDR3 is 17 residues long. CDR3 nucleotides: TGTGCCCTAGGGGGGGACGGGGGGTACGGCTATAATTCACCCCTCCACTTT. Residues: CALGGDGGYGYNSPLHF.

This clonotype was counted many times. This chain uses TRBV5-1 with TRBJ2-1, with D possibly matching TRBD2 (7 bases). V lost 4 bases, J lost 3 bases, and 11 bases lay in between. Looked up from germline, CDR1 is SGHRS and CDR2 is YFSETQ. There are 14 residues in the CDR3. The CDR3: CASSEGGDYNEQFF. CDR3 in DNA: TGCGCCAGCAGCGAAGGGGGGGACTACAATGAGCAGTTCTTC.

This clonotype has at least ten counts. This chain links TRBV20-1 with TRBJ2-3, with D hard to call. The CDR3 length is 14 residues. Germline V gene sequence: CDR1 DFQATT, CDR2 SNEGSKA (reference sequence). The ends were cut back, 5 bases at V and 6 bases at J, with 18 bases in the middle. The CDR3 coding sequence is TGCAGTGCTCCCCGAGACTCTCGTGTGGATACGCAGTATTTT. Its translation: CSAPRDSRVDTQYF.

The V call is TRBV5-1, the J call TRBJ2-1; 10 nucleotides agree with TRBD2. The CDR3 consists of 15 residues. The V gene's germline CDR1 is SGHRS and CDR2 YFSETQ. The V segment lost 8 bases and the J segment 4 bases; nucleotides outside the gene matches: 9. Here the CDR3 reads CASRMGLAYYNEQFF. Written as DNA, the CDR3 is TGCGCCAGTAGAATGGGACTAGCGTATTACAATGAGCAGTTCTTC.